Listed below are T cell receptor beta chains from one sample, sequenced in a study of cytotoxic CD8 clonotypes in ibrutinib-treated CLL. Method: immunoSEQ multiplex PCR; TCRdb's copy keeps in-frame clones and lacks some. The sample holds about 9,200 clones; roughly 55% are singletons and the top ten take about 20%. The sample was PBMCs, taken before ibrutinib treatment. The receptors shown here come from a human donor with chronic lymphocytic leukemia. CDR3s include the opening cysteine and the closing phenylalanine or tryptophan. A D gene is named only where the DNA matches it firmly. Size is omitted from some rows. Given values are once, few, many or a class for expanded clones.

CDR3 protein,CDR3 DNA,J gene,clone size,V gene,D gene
CASSHPGGTLRTDTQYF,TGTGCCAGCAGCCATCCCGGAGGGACCCTCCGCACAGATACGCAGTATTTT,TRBJ2-3,few,TRBV28,.
CASSQTTGFYEQYF,TGTGCCAGCTCACAAACGACAGGCTTCTACGAGCAGTACTTC,TRBJ2-7,.,TRBV18,.
CASTPRAGGTDTQYF,TGTGCCAGCACCCCGAGGGCGGGTGGCACAGATACGCAGTATTTT,TRBJ2-3,.,TRBV2,.
CASSLAAARGVGQGTTEAFF,TGTGCCAGCAGCTTAGCGGCAGCCAGGGGAGTCGGACAGGGGACGACTGAAGCTTTCTTT,TRBJ1-1,few,TRBV7-6,TRBD1
CASRLSGDYF,TGTGCCAGCCGGCTTAGCGGGGATTACTTC,TRBJ2-7,few,TRBV2,TRBD2
CASSLKQSDTQYF,TGCGCCAGCAGCTTGAAACAGTCAGATACGCAGTATTTT,TRBJ2-3,.,TRBV5-1,.
CASSPGPAKVTDTQYF,TGTGCCAGCAGCCCCGGGCCAGCGAAGGTCACAGATACGCAGTATTTT,TRBJ2-3,.,TRBV4-2,.
CASSPGLSYEQYF,TGTGCCAGCAGCCCCGGACTAAGCTACGAGCAGTACTTC,TRBJ2-7,.,TRBV9,.
CASSEPGTSTDTQYF,TGTGCCAGCAGTGAGCCGGGGACTAGCACAGATACGCAGTATTTT,TRBJ2-3,.,TRBV6-1,.
CASSKGQGMGNTEAFF,TGTGCCAGCAGTAAAGGACAGGGGATGGGGAACACTGAAGCTTTCTTT,TRBJ1-1,.,TRBV6-1,TRBD1
CASSSGQGATTGNTIYF,TGCGCCAGCAGCTCCGGACAGGGGGCAACAACTGGAAACACCATATATTTT,TRBJ1-3,.,TRBV5-1,TRBD1
CASSLEGGAYGYTF,TGTGCCAGCAGCTTAGAGGGGGGTGCCTATGGCTACACCTTC,TRBJ1-2,few,TRBV7-8,.